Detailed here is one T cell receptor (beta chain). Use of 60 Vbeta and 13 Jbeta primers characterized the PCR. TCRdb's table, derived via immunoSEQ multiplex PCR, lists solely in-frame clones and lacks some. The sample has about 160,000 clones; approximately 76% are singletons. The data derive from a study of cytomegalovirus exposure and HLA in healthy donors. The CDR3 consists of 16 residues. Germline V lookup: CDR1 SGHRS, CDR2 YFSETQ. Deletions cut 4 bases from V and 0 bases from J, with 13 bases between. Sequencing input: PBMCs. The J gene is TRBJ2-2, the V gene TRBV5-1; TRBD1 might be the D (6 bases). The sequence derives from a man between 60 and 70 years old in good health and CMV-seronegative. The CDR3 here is CASSTRQATNTGELFF. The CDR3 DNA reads TGCGCCAGCAGCACCAGACAGGCGACGAACACCGGGGAGCTGTTTTTT.